Listed here are 28 T cell receptor beta chains from one sample, sequenced in a study of T cells in Graves' hyperthyroidism and ophthalmopathy (dated by TCRdb to the late 2010s). Library method: multiplex PCR. For sequencing, an Illumina HiSeq 2000 was employed. TCR beta CDR3 regions were amplified from RNA transcripts. The TCR CDR3 was subjected to a first round of RT-PCR using the HTBI primer set and the Qiagen OneStep RT-PCR kit. TCRdb took the public reads, trimmed them with fastp at Q25, ran MiXCR for clone calling and kept in-frame beta chains. CDR3 protein duplicates are merged, each entry listing the most common genes and DNA. This sample comprises roughly 740,000 distinct CDR3 sequences, about a sixth of them detected only once. Around 7.7% of the sample is held by the ten biggest clonotypes. Sequencing used blood. These receptors were obtained from a young man with Graves' hyperthyroidism.

This chain connects TRBV6-5 to TRBJ2-7; 7 bases fit TRBD1. Germline CDR1 reads MNHEY; CDR2 reads SVGAGI. The CDR3 runs 16 residues. The V gene end was trimmed by 0 bases and the J gene end by 5 bases; junction bases not matched to a gene: 10. CDR3 sequence: CASSYSLGNRGHEQYF. As DNA, the CDR3 is TGTGCCAGCAGTTACTCCCTGGGGAACAGGGGCCACGAGCAGTACTTC.

This clonotype was recorded a few times. V and J are TRBV9 and TRBJ1-1, with D possibly TRBD1 on 6 matching bases. CDR3 length equals 13 residues. Germline lookup yields CDR1 SGDLS and CDR2 YYNGEE. The V and J ends lost 6 bases and 0 bases respectively, with 9 bases between them. CDR3 coding DNA: TGTGCCAGCAAGGGGGGTGTGAACACTGAAGCTTTCTTT. This encodes CASKGGVNTEAFF.

This clonotype occurred many times. The chain has TRBV12-3 or TRBV12-4 and TRBJ2-7; D may correspond to TRBD1 or TRBD2 (5 bases each). The V end lost 8 bases, the J end lost 6 bases, and 17 bases lay between the germline ends. CDR3 length: 13 amino acids. The CDR3 DNA reads as TGTGCCAGCGGACCGGGGCCGGGAATCGAGCAGTACTTC. It codes for CASGPGPGIEQYF.

This clonotype was observed a few times. The J gene is TRBJ2-7, the V gene TRBV2, with TRBD1 matching 9 bases. The V segment lost 8 bases and the J segment 2 bases; nucleotides outside the gene matches: 4. The CDR3 length is 13 residues. The V gene's germline CDR1 is SNHLY and CDR2 FYNNEI. DNA of the CDR3: TGTGCCAGCGACCGGGACAGGGCCTACGAGCAGTACTTC. It codes for CASDRDRAYEQYF.

The chain links TRBV24-1 to TRBJ2-2; possible D gene TRBD2, 5 bases. CDR1 and CDR2 (germline): KGHDR, SFDVKD. The CDR3 is 15 amino acids. V shed 0 bases and J shed 4 bases, with 8 bases lying between them. The DNA for the CDR3 is TGTGCCACCAGTGATTTGCAGGCGGGCACCGGGGAGCTGTTTTTT. This encodes CATSDLQAGTGELFF.

This clonotype was found a few times. This chain joins TRBV30 and TRBJ2-2; D call uncertain. CDR1 GTSNPN and CDR2 SVGIG come from the germline V gene (reference sequence). The V end lost 2 bases, the J end lost 7 bases, and 5 bases lay between the germline ends. CDR3 length equals 11 residues. The CDR3 nucleotides are TGTGCCTGGAGTTCAGGCGGGGAGCTGTTTTTT. The encoded protein is CAWSSGGELFF.

This clonotype has just a few counts. The CDR3 here is CASSFDQNTGELFF. The CDR3 nucleotides are TGTGCCAGCAGCTTTGACCAGAACACCGGGGAGCTGTTTTTT. This chain links TRBV7-9 with TRBJ2-2; D call uncertain. CDR3 length equals 14 residues. Per germline, CDR1 SEHNR and CDR2 FQNEAQ (reference sequence). Trimming stripped 3 bases from V and 1 base from J, with 6 bases between.

The J gene is TRBJ2-2, the V gene TRBV19; 10 nucleotides match TRBD1. This CDR3 has 16 residues. V shed 5 bases and J 5 bases; nucleotides not matched to a gene: 8. The V gene's germline CDR1 is LNHDA and CDR2 SQIVND (reference sequence). The CDR3 protein is CASSAGTGAGTGELFF. The CDR3 DNA sequence: TGTGCCAGTAGTGCCGGGACAGGGGCAGGGACCGGGGAGCTGTTTTTT.

This clonotype was recorded many times. The chain combines TRBV10-3 with TRBJ1-1; D ambiguous. CDR1 is ENHRY, CDR2 SYGVKD, per germline. CDR3 size: 13 residues. V lost 4 bases and J 2 bases, leaving 8 bases between the germline ends. CDR3 sequence (DNA): TGTGCCATCAGTGTCGACATAAACACTGAAGCTTTCTTT. It specifies CAISVDINTEAFF.

This clonotype showed up just a few times. The junction differs from germline at one of its ends, possibly a read error. The chain has TRBV15 and TRBJ1-6; a possible D gene is TRBD1 (6 bases). The CDR3 runs 16 residues. Germline V gives CDR1 LNHNV, CDR2 YYDKDF (reference sequence). In DNA form, the CDR3 reads TGTGCCACCAGCAGAAGAACAGGGTTTTATAATCCACCCCTCCACTTT. It codes for CATSRRTGFYNPPLHF.

This clonotype appeared a few times. The chain carries TRBV4-1 and TRBJ1-1, with a possible D match to TRBD1 (5 bases). V was clipped by 1 base and J by 1 base, with 22 bases between them. This CDR3 contains 19 residues. In germline, CDR1 is MGHRA, CDR2 YSYEKL. CDR3 DNA sequence: TGCGCCAGCAGCCAAGTGTTGGTTCGGGGCCCCACGGGGAACACTGAAGCTTTCTTT. Translating it yields CASSQVLVRGPTGNTEAFF.

At least ten counts were recorded for this clonotype. V is TRBV29-1 and J is TRBJ1-5; 11 nucleotides align to TRBD1. The germline V gene encodes CDR1 SQVTM and CDR2 ANQGSEA. The CDR3 has 13 amino acids. The CDR3 nucleotides read TGCAGTGCCGGGACAGGGGGTAATCAGCCCCAGCATTTT. This encodes CSAGTGGNQPQHF.

This clonotype was seen repeatedly, ten times or more. This chain links TRBV2 with TRBJ2-7, with 8 bases aligning to TRBD1. Germline V gene lookup returns CDR1 SNHLY and CDR2 FYNNEI. The V and J ends lost 8 bases and 0 bases, in that order; junction bases with no gene match: 6. This CDR3 is built from 14 residues. The CDR3, as DNA: TGTGCCAGCCAAGGACAGGGCATCTCCTACGAGCAGTACTTC. Translated: CASQGQGISYEQYF.

This clonotype was detected many times. This sequence joins TRBV20-1 and TRBJ2-7, with TRBD2 matching 7 bases. Looked up from germline, CDR1 is DFQATT and CDR2 is SNEGSKA (reference sequence). This CDR3 is 14 amino acids long. With V trimmed by 2 bases and J by 1 base, 5 bases remained unmatched. The DNA for the CDR3 is TGCAGTGCTAGAATAGCGGGCAGGTCCTACGAGCAGTACTTC. This sequence encodes CSARIAGRSYEQYF.

This clonotype was observed a handful of times. V is TRBV10-1 and J is TRBJ2-3, with D tentatively TRBD1 (5 bases). Germline assignment: CDR1 WNHNN and CDR2 SYGVQD (reference sequence). The CDR3 runs 13 residues. The germline V and J ends were trimmed by 6 bases and 2 bases, with 9 bases remaining between them. CDR3 region: CASSGHYTDTQYF. The CDR3 DNA reads as TGCGCCAGCAGCGGACACTACACAGATACGCAGTATTTT.

This clonotype has at least ten counts. V gene TRBV12-3 or TRBV12-4 combines with J gene TRBJ2-3; D gene unclear. The CDR3 sequence is 15 residues long. V dropped 5 bases and J dropped 3 bases, with 15 bases sitting between them. The CDR3 region is CASSPLVGLTDTQYF. In DNA form, the CDR3 reads TGTGCCAGCAGTCCCCTGGTCGGGTTGACAGATACGCAGTATTTT.

At least ten counts were recorded for this clonotype. The chain uses TRBV6-5 and TRBJ2-7; D is ambiguous. This CDR3 is built from 11 residues. The V gene's germline CDR1 is MNHEY and CDR2 SVGAGI. Between the trimmed V and J ends, which lost 2 bases and 5 bases, there was a span of 4 bases. In nucleotides, the CDR3 is TGTGCCAGCAGTTACGGCCACGAGCAGTACTTC. This encodes CASSYGHEQYF.

This clonotype was detected ten times or more. CDR3 DNA: TGTGCCAGCAGCGTTAGTAGGCCAGATACGCAGTATTTT. It translates to CASSVSRPDTQYF. The gene calls are TRBV7-9 and TRBJ2-3; D gene unclear. The CDR3 has 13 amino acids. The V end was cut by 5 bases, the J end by 4 bases, with 10 bases between. CDR1 is SEHNR, CDR2 FQNEAQ, per germline (reference sequence).

The J gene is TRBJ1-3, the V gene TRBV28; TRBD1 matches 11 bases. The ends lost 5 bases at V and 0 bases at J; junction bases unmatched: 9. CDR1 is MDHEN and CDR2 is SYDVKM in the germline V gene. The CDR3 has 18 residues. The CDR3 region is CASSPNPGTGGSGNTIYF. The CDR3 DNA reads as TGTGCCAGCAGTCCTAATCCCGGGACAGGGGGCTCTGGAAACACCATATATTTT.

This clonotype was detected ten times or more. This chain connects TRBV30 to TRBJ2-7, with 12 bases aligning to TRBD1. Per the germline V gene, CDR1 is GTSNPN and CDR2 is SVGIG (reference sequence). V lost 3 bases and J lost 6; bases outside the gene matches: 9. The CDR3 contains 15 residues. CDR3 coding DNA: TGTGCCTGGAGGGGGGGGACAGGGGGCTACTCCGAGCAGTACTTC. It encodes CAWRGGTGGYSEQYF.

This clonotype was seen at least ten times. The chain employs TRBV30 and TRBJ1-1; D gene uncertain. The germline CDR1 and CDR2 sequences are GTSNPN and SVGIG (reference sequence). CDR3 size: 12 residues. With 3 bases removed from V and 3 bases from J, the gap between germline ends came to 8 bases. For the CDR3, the DNA is TGTGCCTGGAGGTACTCGGACACTGAAGCTTTCTTT. Its translation is CAWRYSDTEAFF.

The J gene is TRBJ1-2, the V gene TRBV24-1, with D possibly being TRBD1 (5 bases). Germline V gene sequence: CDR1 KGHDR, CDR2 SFDVKD. The CDR3 extends over 13 amino acids. The V end was cut by 3 bases, the J end by 4 bases, with 8 bases between. This chain's CDR3 is CATSDLQGYGYTF. The CDR3 nucleotides read TGTGCCACCAGTGATCTTCAGGGCTATGGCTACACCTTC.

The chain uses TRBV20-1 and TRBJ1-5; D is unresolved. The germline gives CDR1 DFQATT, CDR2 SNEGSKA (reference sequence). The CDR3 contains 12 residues. Trimming removed 5 bases at V and 9 bases at J, with 14 bases between. The CDR3 bases are TGCAGTGCTGAAGAACAGACCGGGCCCCAGCATTTT. It encodes CSAEEQTGPQHF.

This clonotype came up many times. The rearrangement joins TRBV28 to TRBJ2-1, with a tentative D call TRBD2 (6 bases). Germline assignment: CDR1 MDHEN and CDR2 SYDVKM. The V gene lost 4 bases and the J gene lost 9 bases, with 16 bases spanning the gap. This CDR3 region has 14 residues. The CDR3 coding sequence is TGTGCCAGCAGTTCAGGAGGGGCAGGTGGTGAGCAGTTCTTC. This gives the protein CASSSGGAGGEQFF. Combining the CDR3 with reference TRBV28 and TRBJ2-1 gives the whole variable domain DVKVTQSSRYLVKRTGEKVFLECVQDMDHENMFWYRQDPGLGLRLIYFSYDVKMKEKGDIPEGYSVSREKKERFSLILESASTNQTSMYLCASSSGGAGGEQFFGPGTRLTVL.

There are a few counts of this clonotype. The V and J genes are TRBV28 and TRBJ1-5; D not resolved. The V gene lost 7 bases and the J gene lost 0 bases, with 10 bases spanning the gap. The CDR3 spans 14 residues. The germline V gene encodes CDR1 MDHEN and CDR2 SYDVKM. In DNA, the CDR3 is TGTGCCAGCACCCCGAACTATAGCAATCAGCCCCAGCATTTT. Amino acid sequence: CASTPNYSNQPQHF.

V usage is TRBV7-9 and J usage is TRBJ2-5; D is unresolved. CDR1 SEHNR and CDR2 FQNEAQ come from the germline V gene (reference sequence). The CDR3 consists of 15 residues. The V end lost 1 base, the J end lost 5 bases, and 14 bases lay between the germline ends. The CDR3 coding sequence is TGTGCCAGCAGCTTAGGGCCTCAGGCGCGGGAGACCCAGTACTTC. This encodes CASSLGPQARETQYF.

Many counts were recorded for this clonotype. The V gene is TRBV2, the J gene TRBJ2-1, with a possible D match to TRBD2 (6 bases). V was shortened by 5 bases and J by 4 bases, with 12 bases between the two germline ends. Germline loops: CDR1 SNHLY, CDR2 FYNNEI. The CDR3 sequence is 14 residues long. The CDR3 DNA reads as TGTGCCAGCAGTCCCCGGACTAATTACAATGAGCAGTTCTTC. This codes for CASSPRTNYNEQFF.

This clonotype showed up many times. The rearrangement links TRBV7-2 to TRBJ2-5, with 10 bases matching TRBD1. J was trimmed by 4 bases and V by 1 base; bases with no gene match: 3. The CDR3 sequence is 15 residues long. The germline CDR1 and CDR2 sequences are SGHTA and FQGNSA. The CDR3 here is CASSLGGQGRETQYF. CDR3 nucleotide sequence: TGTGCCAGCAGCTTAGGGGGACAGGGGAGAGAGACCCAGTACTTC. The full variable domain, with the rest looked up from reference TRBV7-2 and TRBJ2-5, is GAGVSQSPSNKVTEKGKDVELRCDPISGHTALYWYRQSLGQGLEFLIYFQGNSAPDKSGLPSDRFSAERTGGSVSTLTIQRTQQEDSAVYLCASSLGGQGRETQYFGPGTRLLVL.